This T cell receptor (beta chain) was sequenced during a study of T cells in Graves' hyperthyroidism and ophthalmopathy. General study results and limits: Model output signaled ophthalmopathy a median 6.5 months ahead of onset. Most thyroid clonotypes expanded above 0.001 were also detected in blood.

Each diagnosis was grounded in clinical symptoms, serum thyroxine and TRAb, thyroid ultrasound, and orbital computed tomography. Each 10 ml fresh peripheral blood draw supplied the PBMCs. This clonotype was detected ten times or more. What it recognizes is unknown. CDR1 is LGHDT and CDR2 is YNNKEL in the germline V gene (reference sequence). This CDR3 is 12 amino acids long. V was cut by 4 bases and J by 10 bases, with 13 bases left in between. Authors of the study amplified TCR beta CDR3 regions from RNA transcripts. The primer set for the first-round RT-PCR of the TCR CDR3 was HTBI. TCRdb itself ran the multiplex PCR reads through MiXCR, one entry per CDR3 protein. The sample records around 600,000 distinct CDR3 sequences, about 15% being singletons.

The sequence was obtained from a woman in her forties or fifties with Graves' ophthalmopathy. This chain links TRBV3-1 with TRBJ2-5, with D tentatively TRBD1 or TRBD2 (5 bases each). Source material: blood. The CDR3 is CASSRLGVHQYF. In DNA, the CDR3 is TGTGCCAGCAGCCGGCTGGGGGTTCACCAGTACTTC.